This T cell receptor (beta chain) was recovered during a study of T-cell memory formation after mild COVID-19. CDR1 and CDR2 from the germline V gene are MNHNS and SASEGT. This CDR3 has 12 amino acids. Deletions cut 10 bases from V and 6 bases from J, with 15 bases between. Each CDR3 protein gets one entry after TCRdb re-called the 5' RACE reads with MiXCR. The sample consists of over 400,000 distinct CDR3 sequences, about a quarter of them appearing once. In its sample, this clonotype was seen a few times. Its antigen is unidentified. Study findings and constraints: Some responding clones appeared in pre-infection memory, suggesting cross-reactive memory joined. Of the contracting clones, CD4+ ones lay mainly in CM and EM, and CD8+ ones in EMRA.

The chain carries TRBV6-1 and TRBJ1-1; no clear D gene. The specimen was PBMCs or a T cell subset sorted from them (not recorded which). This receptor was taken from an adult woman who had mild COVID-19 (a few samples of this study predate the infection). Cell type and time point are not known. CDR3 coding DNA: TGTGCCACCAGATCGCAGGAGGCTGAAGCTTTCTTT. This sequence encodes CATRSQEAEAFF.